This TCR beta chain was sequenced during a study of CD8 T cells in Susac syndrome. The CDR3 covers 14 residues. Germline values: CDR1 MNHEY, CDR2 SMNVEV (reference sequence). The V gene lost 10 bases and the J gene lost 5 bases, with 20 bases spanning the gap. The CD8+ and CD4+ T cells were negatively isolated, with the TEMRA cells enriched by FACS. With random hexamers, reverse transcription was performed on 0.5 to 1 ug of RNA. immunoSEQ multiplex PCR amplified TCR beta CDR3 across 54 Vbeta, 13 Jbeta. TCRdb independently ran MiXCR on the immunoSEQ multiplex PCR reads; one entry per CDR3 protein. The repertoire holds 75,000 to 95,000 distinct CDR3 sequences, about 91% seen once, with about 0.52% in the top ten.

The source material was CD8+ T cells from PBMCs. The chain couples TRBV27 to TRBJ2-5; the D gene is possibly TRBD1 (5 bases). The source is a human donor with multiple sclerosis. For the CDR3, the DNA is TGTGCCACCAAAGTCTACCTTGACAGCGAGACCCAGTACTTC. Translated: CATKVYLDSETQYF.